This record looks at one TCR beta chain sequence and its context. Its antigen remains unidentified. Averaging roughly 0.12 L, one heparinised blood draw came from each individual donor. Staining for CD45RO/CCR7/CD25/CD127/CD95/CD27 allowed sorting of CD4+ naive, central memory, regulatory and stem cell-like memory cells. Since all of the isolated RNA was reverse transcribed, expressed TCRB transcripts were what got sequenced. Naive, central memory and regulatory T cell samples produced a mean of about 3.5 million reads. The assay was immunoSEQ multiplex PCR, and TCRdb's table has in-frame clones only and misses some. The sample shows 300,000 or so clones, 9.3% of them seen only once. The sample comes from a study of beta chain features in type 1 diabetes. Trimming took 7 bases from V and 7 from J, leaving 19 bases between them. Per germline, CDR1 SQVTM and CDR2 ANQGSEA. This CDR3 region has 13 residues.

General study results and limits: Healthy donors had naive, central memory and Treg TCRB repertoires that appeared less similar than those seen among patients. Type 1 diabetes patients had moderately but significantly shorter TCRB CDR3s in all four CD4+ subsets.

The sequence was obtained from a man under 40 with type 1 diabetes. The chain carries TRBV29-1 and TRBJ1-2; D perhaps matches TRBD1 (6 bases). Sample: central memory CD4+ T cells from blood. CDR3: CSAWSGVRGGYTF. The CDR3 DNA follows: TGCAGCGCGTGGTCAGGGGTCCGGGGTGGCTACACCTTC. Looking up the rest from reference TRBV29-1 and TRBJ1-2 gives the full variable domain: SAVISQKPSRDICQRGTSLTIQCQVDSQVTMMFWYRQQPGQSLTLIATANQGSEATYESGFVIDKFPISRPNLTFSTLTVSNMSPEDSSIYLCSAWSGVRGGYTFGSGTRLTVV.